This entry lists 26 T cell receptor beta chains sequenced from one sample in a study of T cells in Graves' hyperthyroidism and ophthalmopathy. Researchers amplified the TCR beta CDR3 regions from RNA transcripts. First-round RT-PCR with HTBI primers amplified the TCR CDR3 region. TCRdb fed the multiplex PCR reads into MiXCR, producing one record per CDR3 protein. This sample has 500,000 to 600,000 distinct CDR3 sequences, with around 50% found just once. Sequencing was done on a sample of peripheral blood or thyroid tissue (not recorded which). The receptors were sampled from an adult woman with Graves' disease, either hyperthyroidism or ophthalmopathy (not recorded which).

A word on this clonotype: A much more abundant neighbour one base away suggests this may be a read error. This chain connects TRBV11-2 to TRBJ2-2; D perhaps matches TRBD1 (5 bases). The CDR3 totals 14 residues. Germline V CDR1 and CDR2: SGHAT, FQNNGV. Trimming left V 2 bases short and J 6 bases short, with 10 bases between. As DNA, the CDR3 is TGTGCCAGCAGCTTATTTGCAGGGCCCGGGGAGCTGTTTTTT. Translated, it gives CASSLFAGPGELFF.

This clonotype was seen at least ten times. The chain has TRBV13 and TRBJ1-1, with a tentative D call TRBD1 (5 bases). CDR3 size: 16 residues. V shed 0 bases and J shed 0 bases, with 11 bases lying between them. Germline loops: CDR1 PRHDT, CDR2 FYEKMQ (reference sequence). CDR3 DNA sequence: TGTGCCAGCAGCTTAGGTCCAAGGGGATTGAACACTGAAGCTTTCTTT. Amino acid sequence: CASSLGPRGLNTEAFF.

The J gene is TRBJ1-2, the V gene TRBV29-1, with D possibly matching TRBD1 (5 bases). Germline V gene lookup returns CDR1 SQVTM and CDR2 ANQGSEA. CDR3 size: 14 residues. V gave up 0 bases and J gave up 6 bases, with 14 bases separating them. This CDR3 reads CSVEDPPGRHGYTF. DNA of the CDR3: TGCAGCGTTGAAGATCCCCCAGGGAGGCATGGCTACACCTTC.

The CDR3 region is CSAPAGHTQYF. In nucleotides, the CDR3 is TGCAGTGCTCCGGCGGGCCATACGCAGTATTTT. The chain recombines TRBV20-1 with TRBJ2-3; D possibly corresponds to TRBD2 (5 bases). This CDR3 contains 11 residues. Germline CDR1 DFQATT, CDR2 SNEGSKA (reference sequence). V lost 5 bases to trimming and J lost 7 bases, with 10 bases between them.

Of note for this clonotype: The CDR3 does not end in the conserved phenylalanine or tryptophan, so this is likely a read error. This rearrangement joins TRBV7-9 to TRBJ2-5; no clear D. Deletions cut 6 bases from V and 2 bases from J, with 4 bases between. Germline loops: CDR1 SEHNR, CDR2 FQNEAQ (reference sequence). The CDR3 covers 11 residues. CDR3 sequence reads: CASRSQETQYL. CDR3 DNA: TGTGCCAGCAGATCGCAAGAGACCCAGTACCTC.

Of note for this clonotype: It is unclear where the CDR3 begins or ends on the DNA, so no DNA is shown, and the CDR3 is as TCRdb lists it. The chain has TRBV6-2 or TRBV6-3 and TRBJ1-3. Ends included, the CDR3 has 14 residues. The V gene's germline CDR1 is MNHEY and CDR2 SVGEGT. The CDR3 loop is CASSSSSSGNTIYF.

This clonotype was picked up many times. Its ends do not fully match the called genes, so a read error is possible. The chain has TRBV7-2 and TRBJ1-2; the D gene is possibly TRBD1 (6 bases). This CDR3 spans 12 amino acids. CDR1 and CDR2 (germline): SGHTA, FQGNSA. The CDR3 bases are TGTGCCGGCAGCTTACTAGGACAGGGCTACACCTTC. It codes for CAGSLLGQGYTF.

V is TRBV4-1 and J is TRBJ2-2, with TRBD1 matching 9 bases. Unmatched junction bases numbered 10, after V lost 4 bases and J lost 4 bases. Germline V gene data show CDR1 as MGHRA and CDR2 as YSYEKL. The CDR3 contains 17 residues. The CDR3 here is CASSPANRGHGTGELFF. The DNA for the CDR3 is TGCGCCAGCAGCCCAGCGAACAGGGGGCATGGCACCGGGGAGCTGTTTTTT.

The chain uses TRBV10-3 and TRBJ1-1; D is uncertain. Germline V gene data show CDR1 as ENHRY and CDR2 as SYGVKD. The CDR3 extends over 14 amino acids. The V gene lost 6 bases and the J gene lost 4 bases, with 15 bases spanning the gap. The CDR3, as DNA: TGTGCCATCAGGCCCAATCTAGCGGGCACTGAAGCTTTCTTT. Encoded protein: CAIRPNLAGTEAFF.

This clonotype was counted only a few times. This chain links TRBV19 with TRBJ2-3; D is possibly TRBD2 (5 bases). The germline CDR1 and CDR2 sequences are LNHDA and SQIVND (reference sequence). This CDR3 comprises 14 residues. Trimming removed 9 bases at V and 8 bases at J, with 21 bases between. The CDR3 DNA follows: TGTGCCAGCGCGGGCCCATTACCTCACGGTACGCAGTATTTT. Protein sequence: CASAGPLPHGTQYF.

This clonotype has a count of ten or more. The chain has TRBV6-2 or TRBV6-3 and TRBJ1-5; the D is unclear. V was trimmed by 2 bases and J by 3 bases, leaving 8 bases between them. CDR1 is MNHEY and CDR2 is SVGEGT in the germline V gene. The CDR3 loop spans 14 amino acids. CDR3 in amino acids: CASSYTGYNQPQHF. CDR3 in DNA: TGTGCCAGCAGTTACACGGGGTACAATCAGCCCCAGCATTTT.

This clonotype was counted ten times or more. The chain is built from TRBV15 and TRBJ1-1; a possible D gene is TRBD1 (5 bases). CDR3 length: 15 residues. Germline loops: CDR1 LNHNV, CDR2 YYDKDF (reference sequence). V lost 0 bases, J lost 4 bases, and 12 bases lay in between. CDR3 amino acids: CATSRDRAGGTEAFF. Here the CDR3 DNA reads TGTGCCACCAGCAGAGATCGGGCCGGGGGCACTGAAGCTTTCTTT.

This clonotype has at least ten counts. The chain joins TRBV5-6 to TRBJ1-3; D not certain. V lost 0 bases to trimming and J lost 1 base, with 8 bases between them. Germline CDR1 SGHDT, CDR2 YYEEEE. The CDR3 covers 15 residues. In nucleotides, the CDR3 is TGTGCCAGCAGCTTGGGAGGAACATCTGGAAACACCATATATTTT. This codes for CASSLGGTSGNTIYF.

This chain uses TRBV19 with TRBJ1-5, with D maybe TRBD1 (6 bases). This CDR3 spans 16 amino acids. Germline CDR1 LNHDA, CDR2 SQIVND (reference sequence). Deletions cut 5 bases from V and 2 bases from J, with 16 bases between. CDR3 loop: CASSRAETGRNQPQHF. DNA of the CDR3: TGTGCCAGTAGTCGGGCGGAAACAGGGCGCAATCAGCCCCAGCATTTT.

This clonotype came up many times. The rearrangement uses TRBV5-4 and TRBJ2-7; D is unresolved. CDR1 and CDR2 from the germline V gene are SGHNT and YYREEE (reference sequence). Trimming shortened V by 0 bases and J by 10 bases, and 14 bases separated the two germline ends. This CDR3 is 13 amino acids long. The CDR3: CASSLGGMRIQYF. CDR3 nucleotides: TGTGCCAGCAGCTTGGGGGGAATGAGGATCCAGTACTTC. Full variable domain (remainder filled in from reference TRBV5-4 and TRBJ2-7): ETGVTQSPTHLIKTRGQQVTLRCSSQSGHNTVSWYQQALGQGPQFIFQYYREEENGRGNFPPRFSGLQFPNYSSELNVNALELDDSALYLCASSLGGMRIQYFGPGTRLTVT.

Many counts were recorded for this clonotype. The chain uses TRBV7-8 and TRBJ2-2; 8 bases fit TRBD2. The ends lost 5 bases at V and 5 bases at J; junction bases unmatched: 10. CDR1 and CDR2 from the germline V gene are SGHVS and FQNEAQ. The CDR3 covers 16 residues. CDR3 in DNA: TGTGCCAGCAGCGCACTAGCGGCCCGAAATACCGGGGAGCTGTTTTTT. It yields the protein CASSALAARNTGELFF.

This clonotype was found many times. This sequence joins TRBV20-1 and TRBJ1-2; D is unclear. The CDR3 sequence is 13 residues long. Germline V gene sequence: CDR1 DFQATT, CDR2 SNEGSKA (reference sequence). Trimming pared 3 bases from V and 2 bases from J, leaving 10 bases between. DNA of the CDR3: TGCAGTGCTAGCGGCGGAGGGAACTATGGCTACACCTTC. This encodes CSASGGGNYGYTF.

The genes are TRBV6-2 or TRBV6-3 and TRBJ1-1, with 8 positions matching TRBD1. With 5 bases clipped from V and 2 bases from J, the junction kept 7 bases outside the gene matches. This CDR3 has 15 amino acids. CDR1 MNHEY and CDR2 SVGEGT come from the germline V gene. The CDR3 loop reads CASSGQGRVNTEAFF. The CDR3 DNA follows: TGTGCCAGCAGTGGACAGGGAAGAGTAAACACTGAAGCTTTCTTT.

The chain combines TRBV7-3 with TRBJ2-2; 9 nucleotides line up with TRBD2. Germline V gene lookup returns CDR1 SGHTA and CDR2 FQGTGA. The V segment lost 1 base and the J segment 5 bases; nucleotides outside the gene matches: 5. The CDR3 extends over 16 amino acids. CDR3 sequence reads: CASSLRAGGGTGELFF. CDR3 in DNA: TGTGCCAGCAGCTTAAGAGCGGGAGGAGGAACCGGGGAGCTGTTTTTT.

This chain joins TRBV15 and TRBJ1-3, with D uncertain. The length of the CDR3 is 16 residues. The V and J ends lost 0 bases and 7 bases respectively, with 16 bases between them. Germline lookup yields CDR1 LNHNV and CDR2 YYDKDF (reference sequence). The CDR3 loop is CATSRDLGLAGNTIYF. DNA of the CDR3: TGTGCCACCAGCAGAGATTTAGGGCTAGCGGGGAACACCATATATTTT.

Only a few counts were recorded for this clonotype. The DNA for the CDR3 is TGCAGCGTTGCCGACATGGCCTACGAGCAGTACTTC. Its translation: CSVADMAYEQYF. The chain employs TRBV29-1 and TRBJ2-7; D uncertain. Germline V CDR1 and CDR2: SQVTM, ANQGSEA. The V end lost 4 bases, the J end lost 2 bases, and 9 bases lay between the germline ends. This CDR3 has 12 amino acids.

As for this clonotype: An end of the junction differs from the germline gene, which may be a read error. The chain combines TRBV11-2 with TRBJ2-7; 7 nucleotides align to TRBD1. The CDR3 extends over 13 amino acids. Germline V gives CDR1 SGHAT, CDR2 FQNNGV. The chain's CDR3 is CTSSTDRNYEQYF. For the CDR3, the DNA is TGTACCAGCAGCACGGACAGGAACTACGAGCAGTACTTC. Full variable domain (outside the CDR3, taken from reference TRBV11-2 and TRBJ2-7): EAGVAQSPRYKIIEKRQSVAFWCNPISGHATLYWYQQILGQGPKLLIQFQNNGVVDDSQLPKDRFSAERLKGVDSTLKIQPAKLEDSAVYLCTSSTDRNYEQYFGPGTRLTVT.

The CDR3 region is CASSRGRGLNPSVETQYF. Written as DNA, the CDR3 is TGTGCCAGCAGCCGGGGCAGGGGGCTGAATCCTTCGGTAGAGACCCAGTACTTC. This rearrangement joins TRBV14 to TRBJ2-5; 8 nucleotides agree with TRBD1. This CDR3 spans 18 amino acids. CDR1 and CDR2 from the germline V gene are SGHDN and FVKESK. After removal of 4 bases from V and 4 bases from J, the junction contained 17 bases not matched to a gene. Together with reference TRBV14 and TRBJ2-5, the CDR3 gives the full variable domain: EAGVTQFPSHSVIEKGQTVTLRCDPISGHDNLYWYRRVMGKEIKFLLHFVKESKQDESGMPNNRFLAERTGGTYSTLKVQPAELEDSGVYFCASSRGRGLNPSVETQYFGPGTRLLVL.

This clonotype is a singleton in its sample. Germline and junction disagree at one end, which may indicate a read error. The rearrangement links TRBV11-2 to TRBJ1-2; D may be TRBD1 (5 bases). This CDR3 has 16 amino acids. In germline, CDR1 is SGHAT, CDR2 FQNNGV. The CDR3 here is CASSQAGTRKPYGYTF. DNA for the CDR3: TGCGCCAGCAGCCAGGCCGGGACTCGCAAGCCGTATGGCTACACCTTC.

V usage is TRBV2 and J usage is TRBJ2-7; D is uncertain. The CDR3 totals 15 residues. Per the germline V gene, CDR1 is SNHLY and CDR2 is FYNNEI. V was trimmed by 6 bases and J by 0 bases, leaving 15 bases between them. CDR3 in DNA: TGTGCCAGCAGCTCCGGCCTTACCTTCTCCTACGAGCAGTACTTC. Translation: CASSSGLTFSYEQYF.

This clonotype has more than one count but fewer than ten. One end of the junction is discordant with germline, which a read error may explain. V is TRBV6-5 and J is TRBJ2-2; D is perhaps TRBD2 (6 bases). Looked up from germline, CDR1 is MNHEY and CDR2 is SVGAGI. The CDR3 has 14 amino acids. The CDR3 protein is CAISDLGGTGELFF. The DNA for the CDR3 is TGTGCCATCAGTGACTTGGGGGGCACCGGGGAGCTGTTTTTT.